These 32 T cell receptor beta chains share one sample of origin, sequenced in a study of blood T cell repertoires in COVID-19. Clones were read by immunoSEQ multiplex PCR, and TCRdb kept only the in-frame ones, dropping some. The sample contains 150,000 or so clones, 75% to 95% of which appear only once. The sample consisted of peripheral blood. These receptors originate from a man aged 45 to 65 with acute or convalescent COVID-19.

The chain couples TRBV7-2 to TRBJ2-1; 7 bases are a match to TRBD2. The CDR3 loop spans 15 amino acids. Germline CDR1 and CDR2: SGHTA and FQGNSA. Unmatched junction bases numbered 7, after V lost 5 bases and J lost 3 bases. The CDR3 DNA reads TGTGCCAGCAGCGTGCGCGGGAGTGGCTACAATGAGCAGTTCTTC. Its translation: CASSVRGSGYNEQFF.

The rearrangement joins TRBV6-5 to TRBJ2-5; the match to TRBD1 covers 12 bases. This CDR3 region has 16 residues. Per germline, CDR1 MNHEY and CDR2 SVGAGI. The V and J ends lost 0 bases and 5 bases, in that order; junction bases with no gene match: 4. The CDR3 here is CASSYSGQGAAETQYF. The CDR3 DNA follows: TGTGCCAGCAGTTACTCGGGACAGGGGGCGGCGGAGACCCAGTACTTC.

The chain uses TRBV5-4 and TRBJ1-6; D is undetermined. Between the trimmed V and J ends, which lost 0 bases and 6 bases, there was a span of 7 bases. The CDR3 has 14 residues. Germline assignment: CDR1 SGHNT and CDR2 YYREEE (reference sequence). CDR3 loop: CASSLGGSNSPLHF. The CDR3 nucleotides read TGTGCCAGCAGCTTGGGAGGCAGTAATTCACCCCTCCACTTT.

The CDR3 DNA reads TGTGCCAGCAGCCAAGGGGACTTTACTGAAGCTTTCTTT. Its translation is CASSQGDFTEAFF. The V call is TRBV3-1 (or the pseudogene TRBV3-2), the J call TRBJ1-1; D perhaps matches TRBD1 (5 bases). CDR1 is LGHDT, CDR2 YNNKEL, per germline (reference sequence). CDR3 length: 13 amino acids. V shed 1 base and J shed 5 bases, with 8 bases lying between them.

This clone was counted once. This rearrangement joins TRBV11-2 to TRBJ2-3; 10 bases agree with TRBD2. The CDR3 runs 17 residues. Germline V lookup: CDR1 SGHAT, CDR2 FQNNGV. V was pared by 5 bases and J by 1 base, with 9 bases of the junction left unmatched. DNA for the CDR3: TGTGCCAGCAGCCCCCAACTAGCGGGGCTACGCACAGATACGCAGTATTTT. Amino acid sequence: CASSPQLAGLRTDTQYF.

The chain employs TRBV7-2 and TRBJ1-3; maybe TRBD1 (5 bases). This CDR3 is built from 15 residues. CDR1 SGHTA and CDR2 FQGNSA come from the germline V gene. Trimming took 1 base from V and 1 from J, leaving 8 bases between them. The CDR3 DNA reads TGTGCCAGCAGCTTAGGTGCAGGGTCTGGAAACACCATATATTTT. This encodes CASSLGAGSGNTIYF. Combining the CDR3 with reference TRBV7-2 and TRBJ1-3 gives the whole variable domain GAGVSQSPSNKVTEKGKDVELRCDPISGHTALYWYRQSLGQGLEFLIYFQGNSAPDKSGLPSDRFSAERTGGSVSTLTIQRTQQEDSAVYLCASSLGAGSGNTIYFGEGSWLTVV.

The chain links TRBV15 to TRBJ1-4, with a weak D call TRBD1 (5 bases). Germline CDR1 is LNHNV and CDR2 is YYDKDF (reference sequence). Between the trimmed V and J ends, which lost 5 bases and 2 bases, there was a span of 15 bases. This CDR3 contains 16 residues. CDR3 protein: CATSGGTASTNEKLFF. CDR3 nucleotides: TGTGCCACCAGCGGCGGGACGGCGAGCACTAATGAAAAACTGTTTTTT.

In its sample, this clone was seen a few times. The chain combines TRBV21-1 with TRBJ1-2; TRBD1 was called by the table and not checked on the DNA. TRBV21-1 is a pseudogene segment. CDR3 length: 13 residues. Here the CDR3 DNA reads TGTGCCAGCTCTGGCACATCTAACTATGGCTACACCTTC. This gives the protein CASSGTSNYGYTF.

This clone was counted a single time. The V call is TRBV18, the J call TRBJ2-6; TRBD2 agrees at 10 bases. V gave up 3 bases and J gave up 4 bases; unmatched junction bases: 9. The CDR3 is 18 residues long. Germline CDR1 is KGHSH and CDR2 is LQKENI. The CDR3 loop is CASSPQAGGPRGANVLTF. For the CDR3, the DNA is TGTGCCAGCTCACCCCAAGCGGGAGGGCCGCGAGGGGCCAACGTCCTGACTTTC. The variable domain in full, completed from reference TRBV18 and TRBJ2-6, reads NAGVMQNPRHLVRRRGQEARLRCSPMKGHSHVYWYRQLPEEGLKFMVYLQKENIIDESGMPKERFSAEFPKEGPSILRIQQVVRGDSAAYFCASSPQAGGPRGANVLTFGAGSRLTVL.

The chain links TRBV10-3 to TRBJ2-1, with 9 nucleotides matching TRBD2. The V segment lost 8 bases and the J segment 1 base; nucleotides outside the gene matches: 12. This CDR3 is built from 17 residues. Germline V gene lookup returns CDR1 ENHRY and CDR2 SYGVKD. The CDR3 DNA sequence: TGTGCCATCCGCTGGCGGGGGGGCCGGGGGTCCTACAATGAGCAGTTCTTC. Protein product: CAIRWRGGRGSYNEQFF.

The chain links TRBV5-5 to TRBJ2-4; 7 bases agree with TRBD1. CDR1 SGHKS and CDR2 YYEKEE come from the germline V gene (reference sequence). The junction had 6 bases not matched to a gene; V was cut back by 0 bases and J by 0 bases. This CDR3 is 17 amino acids long. The CDR3 spells CASSLGVTGLAKNIQYF. The CDR3 coding sequence is TGTGCCAGCAGCTTGGGCGTGACAGGGTTAGCCAAAAACATTCAGTACTTC.

The chain uses TRBV24-1 and TRBJ1-2; TRBD1 matches at 8 bases. Germline assignment: CDR1 KGHDR and CDR2 SFDVKD. Trimming took 4 bases from V and 7 from J; bases not matched to a gene: 7. This CDR3 has 14 amino acids. CDR3 in DNA: TGTGCCACCAGTGACTCGGACAGGGTGAGTGGCTACACCTTC. It encodes CATSDSDRVSGYTF.

This sequence joins TRBV19 and TRBJ2-2; unclear D gene. The ends were cut back, 8 bases at V and 0 bases at J, with 7 bases in the middle. This CDR3 has 13 amino acids. CDR1 is LNHDA and CDR2 is SQIVND in the germline V gene (reference sequence). The CDR3 protein is CASFQSNTGELFF. Written as DNA, the CDR3 is TGTGCCAGTTTCCAATCGAACACCGGGGAGCTGTTTTTT.

This clone was detected once. Other DNA sequences in this sample translate to the same CDR3. The rearrangement joins TRBV5-6 to TRBJ2-2; a weak D match, TRBD2 (5 bases). The V gene lost 0 bases and the J gene lost 5 bases, with 11 bases spanning the gap. Germline assignment: CDR1 SGHDT and CDR2 YYEEEE. The CDR3 totals 15 residues. The CDR3 DNA follows: TGTGCCAGCAGCTTGGGAGGAAGAGGGACCGGGGAGCTGTTTTTT. Translating gives CASSLGGRGTGELFF.

The table lists this clone with a few counts. The rearrangement uses TRBV7-9 and TRBJ1-6; D uncertain. Trimming pared 5 bases from V and 6 bases from J, leaving 14 bases between. The CDR3 sequence is 15 residues long. Germline CDR1 and CDR2: SEHNR and FQNEAQ (reference sequence). CDR3 in amino acids: CASSLSGLGNSPLHF. CDR3 coding DNA: TGTGCCAGCAGCCTATCAGGTCTTGGTAATTCACCCCTCCACTTT.

This chain uses TRBV3-1 (or the pseudogene TRBV3-2) with TRBJ2-7; D remains ambiguous. The length of the CDR3 is 12 residues. CDR1 LGHDT and CDR2 YNNKEL come from the germline V gene (reference sequence). The CDR3 sequence is CASSQGLKLSHV. As DNA, the CDR3 is TGTGCCAGCAGCCAAGGATTGAAACTTTCTCACGTC.

This chain connects TRBV6-6 to TRBJ1-5; possible D gene TRBD1, 5 bases. V lost 2 bases and J 0 bases, leaving 11 bases between the germline ends. The CDR3 runs to 16 residues. Germline V gives CDR1 MNHNY, CDR2 SVGAGI (reference sequence). The DNA for the CDR3 is TGTGCCAGCAGTTACGACAGTCTTTATAGCAATCAGCCCCAGCATTTT. This gives the protein CASSYDSLYSNQPQHF.

This chain joins TRBV6-5 and TRBJ2-7; D is ambiguous. CDR1 is MNHEY and CDR2 is SVGAGI in the germline V gene. The CDR3 has 13 residues. V gave up 10 bases and J gave up 4 bases, with 17 bases separating them. The CDR3 spells CAIRDLEPYEQYV. The CDR3 nucleotides are TGTGCCATCAGAGATTTAGAGCCATACGAGCAGTACGTC.

The chain employs TRBV7-9 and TRBJ2-1, with D tentatively TRBD2 (7 bases). Germline-derived CDR1 and CDR2 are SEHNR and FQNEAQ (reference sequence). The CDR3 totals 16 residues. Trimming shortened V by 5 bases and J by 6 bases, and 20 bases separated the two germline ends. DNA of the CDR3: TGTGCCAGCAGCCCTACCGGGACATCGGGGGGCAATGAGCAGTTCTTC. Amino acids: CASSPTGTSGGNEQFF.

The chain combines TRBV19 with TRBJ1-2; tentatively, D is TRBD1 (6 bases). Germline-derived CDR1 and CDR2 are LNHDA and SQIVND (reference sequence). The V end was cut by 6 bases, the J end by 5 bases, with 19 bases between. This CDR3 has 15 residues. CDR3 region: CASSIGQSPNYGYTF. The CDR3, as DNA: TGTGCCAGTAGCATCGGACAGTCTCCAAATTATGGCTACACCTTC.

This rearrangement joins TRBV25-1 to TRBJ2-7, with 10 bases fitting TRBD2. This CDR3 region has 17 residues. Germline CDR1 reads MGHDK; CDR2 reads SYGVNS. J lost 1 base, V lost 7 bases, and 13 bases had no gene match. The CDR3 loop is CASMGLGSSGGSYEQYV. The CDR3 DNA reads TGTGCCAGCATGGGACTAGGGTCTAGCGGGGGTTCCTACGAGCAGTACGTC.

The chain has TRBV6-1 and TRBJ2-5; 9 nucleotides agree with TRBD1. The CDR3 consists of 17 residues. J lost 9 bases, V lost 4 bases, and 18 bases had no gene match. Per the germline V gene, CDR1 is MNHNS and CDR2 is SASEGT. CDR3 DNA sequence: TGTGCCAGCAGTGCCAGGGACAGGGAAACGGGAGGTCAGGCCCAGTACTTC. Encoded protein: CASSARDRETGGQAQYF.

The V and J genes are TRBV28 and TRBJ1-1; D remains ambiguous. Trimming took off 6 bases at V and 7 bases at J, with 9 bases between the two ends. The CDR3 contains 11 residues. Germline CDR1 reads MDHEN; CDR2 reads SYDVKM. The CDR3 nucleotides read TGTGCCAGCAGCTCACTATTTGAAGCTTTCTTT. Encoded protein: CASSSLFEAFF.

The chain links TRBV6-1 to TRBJ1-2; 7 bases map to TRBD1. The CDR3 length is 19 residues. V lost 4 bases and J lost 7; bases outside the gene matches: 24. CDR1 is MNHNS and CDR2 is SASEGT in the germline V gene. CDR3 amino acids: CASSVYSGTDLSYYRGYTF. CDR3 nucleotides: TGTGCCAGCAGTGTATATTCCGGGACAGACCTTTCCTACTATCGTGGCTACACCTTC.

The chain is built from TRBV28 and TRBJ2-7; TRBD2 agrees at 8 bases. CDR3 length: 16 amino acids. Germline loops: CDR1 MDHEN, CDR2 SYDVKM. With 6 bases clipped from V and 4 bases from J, the junction kept 14 bases outside the gene matches. The CDR3 sequence is CASSPPGGLPLYEQYV. The CDR3 DNA follows: TGTGCCAGCAGCCCGCCGGGAGGGCTTCCCCTTTACGAGCAGTACGTC.

The chain is built from TRBV18 and TRBJ1-3, with 10 positions matching TRBD1. The germline gives CDR1 KGHSH, CDR2 LQKENI. This CDR3 is built from 16 residues. With V trimmed by 4 bases and J by 1 base, 4 bases remained unmatched. CDR3 sequence reads: CASSRGQGDSGNTIYF. The CDR3 DNA reads TGTGCCAGCTCACGTGGACAGGGGGATTCTGGAAACACCATATATTTT.

The chain carries TRBV28 and TRBJ1-2, with D possibly TRBD1 on 5 matching bases. The CDR3 spans 12 residues. Per germline, CDR1 MDHEN and CDR2 SYDVKM. V was pared by 5 bases and J by 5 bases, with 9 bases between. The CDR3 here is CASSADTYGYTF. In DNA, the CDR3 is TGTGCCAGCAGTGCGGACACATATGGCTACACCTTC.

The rearrangement uses TRBV12-3 or TRBV12-4 and TRBJ2-5, with D unclear. There are 10 residues in the CDR3. Trimming cost V 11 bases and J 7 bases, with 11 bases left between them. The CDR3 nucleotides are TGTGCCGGCCTCCTCCGGACCCAGTACTTC. This sequence encodes CAGLLRTQYF.

The gene calls are TRBV7-9 and TRBJ2-1; D is unclear. This CDR3 is built from 18 residues. Germline V gives CDR1 SEHNR, CDR2 FQNEAQ (reference sequence). Trimming removed 3 bases from V and 0 bases from J, with 18 bases in between. The CDR3 DNA sequence: TGTGCCAGCAGCTTTCATTCAAGCTTCCGGAGCTCCTACAATGAGCAGTTCTTC. This gives the protein CASSFHSSFRSSYNEQFF.

The V and J genes are TRBV5-1 and TRBJ1-1; D is undetermined. The CDR3 covers 16 residues. CDR1 and CDR2 (germline): SGHRS, YFSETQ. V gave up 0 bases and J gave up 2 bases, with 14 bases separating them. This CDR3 is CASSLGNLGSNTEAFF. The DNA for the CDR3 is TGCGCCAGCAGCTTGGGGAATTTGGGGAGTAACACTGAAGCTTTCTTT. The whole variable domain, filled in from reference TRBV5-1 and TRBJ1-1, reads KAGVTQTPRYLIKTRGQQVTLSCSPISGHRSVSWYQQTPGQGLQFLFEYFSETQRNKGNFPGRFSGRQFSNSRSEMNVSTLELGDSALYLCASSLGNLGSNTEAFFGQGTRLTVV.

The J gene is TRBJ2-7, the V gene TRBV28; D is perhaps TRBD2 (7 bases). CDR1 and CDR2 (germline): MDHEN, SYDVKM. CDR3 length equals 13 residues. V was shortened by 10 bases and J by 4 bases, with 17 bases between the two germline ends. The CDR3 spells CATEGGAAYEQYF. The DNA of the CDR3 is TGTGCCACAGAGGGGGGGGCGGCTTACGAGCAGTACTTC.

This clone was counted at least ten times. The chain joins TRBV2 to TRBJ2-7, with no clear D. From germline, CDR1 is SNHLY and CDR2 FYNNEI. There are 12 residues in the CDR3. Trimming left V 4 bases short and J 3 bases short, with 7 bases between. CDR3 in DNA: TGTGCCAGCAGTGGGCTCGTCTACGAGCAGTACGTC. This codes for CASSGLVYEQYV.